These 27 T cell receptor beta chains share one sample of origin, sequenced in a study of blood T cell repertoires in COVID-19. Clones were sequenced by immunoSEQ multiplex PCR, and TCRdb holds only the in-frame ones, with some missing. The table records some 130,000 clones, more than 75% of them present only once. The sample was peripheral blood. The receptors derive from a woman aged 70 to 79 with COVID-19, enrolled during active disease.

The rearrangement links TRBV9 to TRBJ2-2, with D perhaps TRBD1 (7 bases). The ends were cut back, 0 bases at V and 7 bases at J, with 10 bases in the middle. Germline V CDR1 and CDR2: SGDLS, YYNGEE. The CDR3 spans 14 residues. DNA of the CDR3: TGTGCCAGCAGCGTAGCAGGGGGGAGCGGGGAGCTGTTTTTT. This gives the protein CASSVAGGSGELFF.

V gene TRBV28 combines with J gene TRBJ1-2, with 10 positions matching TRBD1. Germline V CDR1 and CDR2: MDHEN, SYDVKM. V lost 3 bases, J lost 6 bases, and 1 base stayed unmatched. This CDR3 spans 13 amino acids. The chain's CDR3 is CASSLDRGDGYTF. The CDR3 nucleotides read TGTGCCAGCAGTTTGGACAGGGGGGATGGCTACACCTTC.

The CDR3, as DNA: TGTGCCAGCAGCCAGGGACAGCAACAAACTAATGGCTACACCTTC. It yields the protein CASSQGQQQTNGYTF. J is TRBJ1-2 and V is TRBV3-1 (or the pseudogene TRBV3-2), with 7 bases lining up with TRBD1. The trim removed 3 bases at V and 6 bases at J, leaving 10 bases unmatched. There are 15 residues in the CDR3. Looked up from germline, CDR1 is LGHDT and CDR2 is YNNKEL (reference sequence).

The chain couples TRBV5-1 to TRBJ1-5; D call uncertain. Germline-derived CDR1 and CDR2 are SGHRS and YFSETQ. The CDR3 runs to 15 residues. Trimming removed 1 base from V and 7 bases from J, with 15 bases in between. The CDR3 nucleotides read TGCGCCAGCAGCTTGATCCCGGGGTCGGGCCAGCCCCAGCATTTT. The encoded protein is CASSLIPGSGQPQHF. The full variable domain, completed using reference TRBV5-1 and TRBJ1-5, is KAGVTQTPRYLIKTRGQQVTLSCSPISGHRSVSWYQQTPGQGLQFLFEYFSETQRNKGNFPGRFSGRQFSNSRSEMNVSTLELGDSALYLCASSLIPGSGQPQHFGDGTRLSIL.

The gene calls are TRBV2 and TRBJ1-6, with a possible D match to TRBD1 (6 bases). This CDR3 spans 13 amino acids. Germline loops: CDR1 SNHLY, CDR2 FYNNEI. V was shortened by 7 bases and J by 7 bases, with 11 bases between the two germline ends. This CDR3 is CASKDSLNSPLHF. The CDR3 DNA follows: TGTGCCAGCAAGGACAGCTTGAATTCACCCCTCCACTTT.

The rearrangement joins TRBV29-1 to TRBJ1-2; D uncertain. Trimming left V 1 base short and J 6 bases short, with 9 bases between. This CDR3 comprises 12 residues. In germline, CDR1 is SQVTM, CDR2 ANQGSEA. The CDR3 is CSVEGFRDGYTF. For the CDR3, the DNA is TGCAGCGTTGAAGGCTTCCGGGATGGCTACACCTTC.

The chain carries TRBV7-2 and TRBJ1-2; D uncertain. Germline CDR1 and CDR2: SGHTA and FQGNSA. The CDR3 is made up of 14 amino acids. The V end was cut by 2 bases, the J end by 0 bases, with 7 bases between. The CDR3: CASSLWRANYGYTF. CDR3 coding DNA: TGTGCCAGCAGCTTATGGAGAGCTAACTATGGCTACACCTTC. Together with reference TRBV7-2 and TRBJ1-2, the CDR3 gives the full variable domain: GAGVSQSPSNKVTEKGKDVELRCDPISGHTALYWYRQSLGQGLEFLIYFQGNSAPDKSGLPSDRFSAERTGGSVSTLTIQRTQQEDSAVYLCASSLWRANYGYTFGSGTRLTVV.

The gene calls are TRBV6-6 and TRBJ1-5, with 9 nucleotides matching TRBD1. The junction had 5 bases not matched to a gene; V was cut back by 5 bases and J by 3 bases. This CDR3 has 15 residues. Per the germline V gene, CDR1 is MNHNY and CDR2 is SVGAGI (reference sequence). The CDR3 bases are TGTGCCAGCAGTAAGGGGACAGGGTACAATCAGCCCCAGCATTTT. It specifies CASSKGTGYNQPQHF.

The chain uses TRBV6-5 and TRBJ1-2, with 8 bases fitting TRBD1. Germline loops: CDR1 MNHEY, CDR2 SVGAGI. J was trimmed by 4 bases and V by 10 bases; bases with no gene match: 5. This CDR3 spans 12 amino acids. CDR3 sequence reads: CATVQGVYGYTF. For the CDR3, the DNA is TGTGCCACCGTACAGGGGGTCTATGGCTACACCTTC.

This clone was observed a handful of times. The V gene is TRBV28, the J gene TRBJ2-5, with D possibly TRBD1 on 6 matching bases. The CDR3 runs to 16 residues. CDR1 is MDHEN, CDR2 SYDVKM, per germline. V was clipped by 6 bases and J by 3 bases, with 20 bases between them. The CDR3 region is CASRRTGTLKEETQYF. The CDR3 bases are TGTGCCAGCAGGAGAACCGGGACACTGAAGGAAGAGACCCAGTACTTC.

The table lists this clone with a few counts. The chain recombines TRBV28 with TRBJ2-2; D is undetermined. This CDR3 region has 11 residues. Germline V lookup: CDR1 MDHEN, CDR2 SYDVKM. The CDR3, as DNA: TGTGCGACGGGTTACACCGGGGAGCTGTTTTTT. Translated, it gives CATGYTGELFF.

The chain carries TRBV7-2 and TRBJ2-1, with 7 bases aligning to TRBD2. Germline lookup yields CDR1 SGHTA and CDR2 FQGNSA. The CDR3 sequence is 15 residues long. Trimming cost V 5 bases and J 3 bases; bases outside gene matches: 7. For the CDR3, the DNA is TGTGCCAGCAGCCCATCCGGCGGGGGCTACAATGAGCAGTTCTTC. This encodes CASSPSGGGYNEQFF.

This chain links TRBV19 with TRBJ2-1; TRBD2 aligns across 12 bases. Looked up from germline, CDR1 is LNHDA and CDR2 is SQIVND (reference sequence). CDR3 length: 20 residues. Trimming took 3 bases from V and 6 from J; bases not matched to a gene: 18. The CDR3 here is CASSMFGLAGGTQFINEQFF. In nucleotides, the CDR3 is TGTGCCAGTAGTATGTTTGGGCTAGCGGGGGGGACACAATTCATCAATGAGCAGTTCTTC.

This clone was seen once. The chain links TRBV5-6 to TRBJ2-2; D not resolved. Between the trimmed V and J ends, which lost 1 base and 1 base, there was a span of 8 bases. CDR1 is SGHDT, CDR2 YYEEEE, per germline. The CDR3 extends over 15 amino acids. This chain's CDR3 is CASSLWAGNTGELFF. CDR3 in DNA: TGTGCCAGCAGCTTGTGGGCAGGGAACACCGGGGAGCTGTTTTTT.

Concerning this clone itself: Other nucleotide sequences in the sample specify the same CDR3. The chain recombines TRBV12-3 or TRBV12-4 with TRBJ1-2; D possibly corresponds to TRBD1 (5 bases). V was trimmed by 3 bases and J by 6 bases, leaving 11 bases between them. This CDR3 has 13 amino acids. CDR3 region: CASSFQGDHGYTF. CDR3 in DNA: TGTGCCAGCAGTTTTCAGGGTGACCATGGCTACACCTTC.

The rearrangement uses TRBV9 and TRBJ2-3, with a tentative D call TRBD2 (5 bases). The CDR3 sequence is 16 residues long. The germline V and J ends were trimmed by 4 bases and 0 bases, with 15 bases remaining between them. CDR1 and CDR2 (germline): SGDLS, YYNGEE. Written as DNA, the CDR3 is TGTGCCAGCAGCATAGGTCCTAGCAGGAGCACAGATACGCAGTATTTT. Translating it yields CASSIGPSRSTDTQYF.

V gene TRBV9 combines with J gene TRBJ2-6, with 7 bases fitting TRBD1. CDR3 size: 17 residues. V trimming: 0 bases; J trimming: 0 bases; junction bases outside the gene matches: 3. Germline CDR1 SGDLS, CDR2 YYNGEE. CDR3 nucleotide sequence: TGTGCCAGCAGCGTAGAGACAGGGCGCTCTGGGGCCAACGTCCTGACTTTC. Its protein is CASSVETGRSGANVLTF.

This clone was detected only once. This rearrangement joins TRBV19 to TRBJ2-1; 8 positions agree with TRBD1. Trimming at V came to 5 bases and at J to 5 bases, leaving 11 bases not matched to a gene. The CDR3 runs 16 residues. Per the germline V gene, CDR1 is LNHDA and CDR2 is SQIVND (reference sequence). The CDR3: CASSVRGQGANNEQFF. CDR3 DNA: TGTGCCAGTAGTGTTAGAGGCCAGGGGGCGAACAATGAGCAGTTCTTC.

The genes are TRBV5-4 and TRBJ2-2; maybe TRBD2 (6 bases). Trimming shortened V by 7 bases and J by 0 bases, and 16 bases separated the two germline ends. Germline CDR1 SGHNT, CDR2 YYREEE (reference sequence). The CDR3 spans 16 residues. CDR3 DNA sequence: TGTGCCAGCCGTACGAGCGGAGGGGCGAACACCGGGGAGCTGTTTTTT. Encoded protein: CASRTSGGANTGELFF.

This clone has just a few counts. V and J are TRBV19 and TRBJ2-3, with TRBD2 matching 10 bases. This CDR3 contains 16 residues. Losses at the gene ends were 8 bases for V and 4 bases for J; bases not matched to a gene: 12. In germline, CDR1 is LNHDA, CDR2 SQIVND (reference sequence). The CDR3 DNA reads TGTGCCAGTGGAAGTGGTACTAGCGGGGTCTCAGATACGCAGTATTTT. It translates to CASGSGTSGVSDTQYF. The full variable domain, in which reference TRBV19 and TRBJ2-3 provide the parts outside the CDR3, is DGGITQSPKYLFRKEGQNVTLSCEQNLNHDAMYWYRQDPGQGLRLIYYSQIVNDFQKGDIAEGYSVSREKKESFPLTVTSAQKNPTAFYLCASGSGTSGVSDTQYFGPGTRLTVL.

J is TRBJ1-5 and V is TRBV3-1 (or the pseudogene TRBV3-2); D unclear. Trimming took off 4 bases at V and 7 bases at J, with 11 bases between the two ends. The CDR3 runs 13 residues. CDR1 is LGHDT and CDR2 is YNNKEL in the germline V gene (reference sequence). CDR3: CASSRGEEQPQHF. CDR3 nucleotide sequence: TGTGCCAGCAGCCGGGGAGAGGAACAGCCCCAGCATTTT.

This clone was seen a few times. CDR3 DNA: TGTGCCAGCAGTTACCTTGCCAGGGACGAGCAGTACTTC. It specifies CASSYLARDEQYF. The chain joins TRBV6-2 or TRBV6-3 to TRBJ2-7; the D gene is possibly TRBD1 (5 bases). Germline-derived CDR1 and CDR2 are MNHEY and SVGEGT. The CDR3 loop spans 13 amino acids. The V end lost 2 bases, the J end lost 5 bases, and 10 bases lay between the germline ends.

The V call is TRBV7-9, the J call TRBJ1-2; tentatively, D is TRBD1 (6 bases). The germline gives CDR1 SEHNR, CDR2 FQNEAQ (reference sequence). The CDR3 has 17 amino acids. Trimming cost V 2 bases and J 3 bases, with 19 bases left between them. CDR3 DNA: TGTGCCAGCAGCTTAATGTTGGGGGGGCGCCCCGACTATGGCTACACCTTC. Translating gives CASSLMLGGRPDYGYTF.

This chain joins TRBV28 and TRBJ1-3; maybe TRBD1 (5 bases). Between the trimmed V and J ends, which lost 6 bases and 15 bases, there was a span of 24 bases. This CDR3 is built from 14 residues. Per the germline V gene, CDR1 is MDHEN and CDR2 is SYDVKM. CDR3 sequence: CASRSGLLPVPEYF. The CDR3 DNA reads TGTGCCAGCAGGTCGGGACTTCTACCCGTGCCTGAATATTTT. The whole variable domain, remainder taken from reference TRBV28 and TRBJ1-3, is DVKVTQSSRYLVKRTGEKVFLECVQDMDHENMFWYRQDPGLGLRLIYFSYDVKMKEKGDIPEGYSVSREKKERFSLILESASTNQTSMYLCASRSGLLPVPEYFGEGSWLTVV.

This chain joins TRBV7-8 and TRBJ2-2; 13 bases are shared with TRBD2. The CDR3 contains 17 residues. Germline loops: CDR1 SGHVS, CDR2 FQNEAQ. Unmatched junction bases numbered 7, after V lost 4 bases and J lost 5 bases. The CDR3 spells CASSSQAGLAGTGELFF. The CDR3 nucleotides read TGTGCCAGCAGCTCGCAAGCGGGACTAGCGGGGACCGGGGAGCTGTTTTTT.

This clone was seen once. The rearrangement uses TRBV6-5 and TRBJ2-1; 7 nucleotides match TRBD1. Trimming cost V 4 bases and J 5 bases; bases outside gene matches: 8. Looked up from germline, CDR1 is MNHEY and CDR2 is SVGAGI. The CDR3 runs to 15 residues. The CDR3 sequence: CASSFTGQANNEQFF. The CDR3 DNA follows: TGTGCCAGCAGTTTTACCGGACAGGCGAACAATGAGCAGTTCTTC.

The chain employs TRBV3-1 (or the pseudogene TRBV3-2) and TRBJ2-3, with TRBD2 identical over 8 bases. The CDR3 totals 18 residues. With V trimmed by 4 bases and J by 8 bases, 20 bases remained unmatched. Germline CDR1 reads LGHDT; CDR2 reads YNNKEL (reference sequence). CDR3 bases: TGTGCCAGCAGCCCCCTCTCCCACGGGGGGGTTTCTTCGCCTACGCAGTATTTT. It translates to CASSPLSHGGVSSPTQYF.